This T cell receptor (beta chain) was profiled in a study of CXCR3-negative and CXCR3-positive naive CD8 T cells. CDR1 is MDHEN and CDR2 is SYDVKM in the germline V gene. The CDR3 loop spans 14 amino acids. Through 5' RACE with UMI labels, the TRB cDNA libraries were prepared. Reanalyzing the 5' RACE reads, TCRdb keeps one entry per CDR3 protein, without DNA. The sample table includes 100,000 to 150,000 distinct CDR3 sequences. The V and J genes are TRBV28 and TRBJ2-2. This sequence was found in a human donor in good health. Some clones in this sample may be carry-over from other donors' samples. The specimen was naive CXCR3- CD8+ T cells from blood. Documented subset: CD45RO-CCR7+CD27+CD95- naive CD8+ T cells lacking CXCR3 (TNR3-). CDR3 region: CASSPPTSTGELFF. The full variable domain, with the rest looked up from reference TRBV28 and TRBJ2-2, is DVKVTQSSRYLVKRTGEKVFLECVQDMDHENMFWYRQDPGLGLRLIYFSYDVKMKEKGDIPEGYSVSREKKERFSLILESASTNQTSMYLCASSPPTSTGELFFGEGSRLTVL.